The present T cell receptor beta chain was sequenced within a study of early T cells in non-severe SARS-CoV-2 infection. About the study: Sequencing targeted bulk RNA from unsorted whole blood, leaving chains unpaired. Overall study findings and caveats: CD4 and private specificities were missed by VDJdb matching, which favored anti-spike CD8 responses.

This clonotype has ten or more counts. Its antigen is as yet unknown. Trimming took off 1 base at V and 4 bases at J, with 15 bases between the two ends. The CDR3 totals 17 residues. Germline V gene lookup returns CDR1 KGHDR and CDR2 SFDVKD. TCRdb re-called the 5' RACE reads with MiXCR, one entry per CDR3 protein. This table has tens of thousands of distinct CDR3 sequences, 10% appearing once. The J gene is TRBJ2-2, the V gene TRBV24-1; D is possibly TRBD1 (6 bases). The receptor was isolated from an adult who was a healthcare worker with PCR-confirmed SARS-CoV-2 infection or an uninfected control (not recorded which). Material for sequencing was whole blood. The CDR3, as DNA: TGTGCCACCAGTGATTTTTCAGGGGTAAACCCCACCGGGGAGCTGTTTTTT. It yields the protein CATSDFSGVNPTGELFF.